This T cell receptor beta chain was retrieved from a study of PD-L1 blockade in urothelial cancer. Study at large: Patients' prior chemotherapy regimens numbered 0 to 3.

Clones were read by immunoSEQ multiplex PCR, and TCRdb kept only the in-frame ones, dropping some. Among tens of thousands of clones listed, about four fifths were seen once. Of note for this clone: Other DNA sequences of this sample code for an identical CDR3.

The time point: pretreatment peripheral blood. CDR1 and CDR2 from the germline V gene are SGHRS and YFSETQ. V trimming: 4 bases; J trimming: 4 bases; junction bases outside the gene matches: 7. The length of the CDR3 is 15 residues. The sample was PBMCs, taken around atezolizumab (anti-PD-L1) treatment. The clonotype comes from a woman between 65 and 79 years old with urothelial cancer. The chain employs TRBV5-1 and TRBJ2-1, with 8 nucleotides matching TRBD1. The CDR3 region is CASSLGTGEYNEQFF. CDR3 bases: TGCGCCAGCAGCCTGGGGACAGGAGAATACAATGAGCAGTTCTTC.